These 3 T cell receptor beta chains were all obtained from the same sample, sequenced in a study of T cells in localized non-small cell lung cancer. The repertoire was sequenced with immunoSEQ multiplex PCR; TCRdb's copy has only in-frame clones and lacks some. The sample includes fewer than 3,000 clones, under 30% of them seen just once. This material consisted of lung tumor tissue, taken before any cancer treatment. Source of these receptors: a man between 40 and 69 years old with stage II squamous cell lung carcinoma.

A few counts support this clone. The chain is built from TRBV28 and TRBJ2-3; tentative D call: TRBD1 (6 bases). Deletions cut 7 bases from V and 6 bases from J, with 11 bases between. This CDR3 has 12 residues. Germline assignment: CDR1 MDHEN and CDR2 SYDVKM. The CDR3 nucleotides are TGTGCCAGCAAAACAGGGTTGGATACGCAGTATTTT. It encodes CASKTGLDTQYF.

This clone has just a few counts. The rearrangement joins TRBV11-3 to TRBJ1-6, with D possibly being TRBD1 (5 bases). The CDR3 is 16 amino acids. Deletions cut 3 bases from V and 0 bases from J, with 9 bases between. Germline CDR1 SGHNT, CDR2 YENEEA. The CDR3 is CASSLGRSSYNSPLHF. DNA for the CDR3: TGTGCCAGCAGCTTGGGGCGAAGCTCCTATAATTCACCCCTCCACTTT.

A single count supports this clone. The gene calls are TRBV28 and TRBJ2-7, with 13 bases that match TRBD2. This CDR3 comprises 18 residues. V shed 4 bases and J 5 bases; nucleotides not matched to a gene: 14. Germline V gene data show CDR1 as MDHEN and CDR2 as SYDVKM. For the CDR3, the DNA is TGTGCCAGCAGTTACCCGGTATGGACTAGCGGGAGTTGGCACGAGCAGTACTTC. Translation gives CASSYPVWTSGSWHEQYF.